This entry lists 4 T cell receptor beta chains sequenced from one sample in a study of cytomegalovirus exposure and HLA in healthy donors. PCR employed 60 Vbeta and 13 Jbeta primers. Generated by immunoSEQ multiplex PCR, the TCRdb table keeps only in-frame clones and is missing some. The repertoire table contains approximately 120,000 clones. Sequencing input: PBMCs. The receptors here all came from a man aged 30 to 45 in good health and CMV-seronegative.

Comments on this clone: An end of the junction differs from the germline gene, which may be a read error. CDR3 residues: CATSGETRYTGGVLGYNEQFF. The CDR3 DNA sequence: TGTGCCACCAGCGGAGAGACCCGGTACACAGGGGGTGTCTTGGGTTACAATGAGCAGTTCTTC. This chain links TRBV15 with TRBJ2-1; 8 bases match TRBD1. The length of the CDR3 is 21 residues. CDR1 and CDR2 from the germline V gene are LNHNV and YYDKDF (reference sequence).

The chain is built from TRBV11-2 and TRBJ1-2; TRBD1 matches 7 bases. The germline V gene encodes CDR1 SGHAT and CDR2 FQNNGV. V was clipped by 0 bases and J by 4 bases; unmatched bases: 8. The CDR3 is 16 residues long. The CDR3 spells CASSLDPGGGAYGYTF. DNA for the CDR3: TGTGCCAGCAGCTTAGACCCCGGAGGGGGCGCCTATGGCTACACCTTC.

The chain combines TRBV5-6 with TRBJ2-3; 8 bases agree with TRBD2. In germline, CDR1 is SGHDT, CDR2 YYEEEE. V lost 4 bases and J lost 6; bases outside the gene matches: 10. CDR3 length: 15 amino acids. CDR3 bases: TGTGCCAGCAGCCCTGGGACTAGGGGAAGCGATACGCAGTATTTT. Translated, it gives CASSPGTRGSDTQYF.

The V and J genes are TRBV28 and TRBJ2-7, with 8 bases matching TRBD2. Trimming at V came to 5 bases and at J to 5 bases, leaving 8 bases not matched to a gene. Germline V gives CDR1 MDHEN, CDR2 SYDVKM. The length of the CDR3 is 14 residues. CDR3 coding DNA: TGTGCCAGCAGTCCCCGGGGGGGGGATGACGAGCAGTACTTC. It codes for CASSPRGGDDEQYF.